These T cell receptor beta chains were read from a single sample in a study of cytomegalovirus exposure and HLA in healthy donors. Using immunoSEQ multiplex PCR, the repertoire was profiled, and TCRdb retains in-frame clones only, with some absent. Of approximately 170,000 clones listed, about two thirds are singletons. The sequenced sample consisted of PBMCs. These receptors were obtained from a woman aged 18-29 years in good health and CMV-seropositive. Both conserved end residues are part of each CDR3. The D gene is left open where the match is weak. Expanded clones get a size class; other rows say once, few or many, or leave the size out.

v_call	j_call	clone_size	d_call	cdr3_aa	cdr3_nt
TRBV4-1	TRBJ1-6	.	.	CASSPAQVFYSPLHF	TGCGCCAGCAGCCCTGCCCAGGTCTTTTATTCACCCCTCCACTTT
TRBV15	TRBJ1-2	.	.	CATSREGFLYGYTF	TGTGCCACCAGCAGAGAGGGCTTCCTTTATGGCTACACCTTC
TRBV27	TRBJ2-1	.	.	CASSFQGREQFF	TGTGCCAGCAGTTTTCAGGGCAGGGAGCAGTTCTTC
TRBV7-8	TRBJ1-1	.	TRBD1	CASSSTGGSNTEAFF	TGTGCCAGCAGCTCCACAGGGGGTTCGAACACTGAAGCTTTCTTT
TRBV7-9	TRBJ2-7	.	.	CASNRPGDYEQYF	TGTGCCAGCAATCGCCCAGGGGACTACGAGCAGTACTTC
TRBV7-9	TRBJ1-2	.	.	CASSFSDADGYTF	TGTGCCAGCAGCTTCAGCGACGCAGATGGCTACACCTTC
TRBV5-1	TRBJ1-6	few	TRBD1	CASRRPRQGGRGFQDSPLHF	TGCGCCAGCCGAAGACCTAGACAGGGCGGACGAGGATTTCAGGATTCACCCCTCCACTTT
TRBV30	TRBJ1-1	.	TRBD1	CAWSVSGQVSTEAFF	TGTGCCTGGAGTGTCTCAGGACAGGTGTCCACTGAAGCTTTCTTT
TRBV6-4	TRBJ1-1	.	TRBD1	CASSDSTGDVAEAFF	TGTGCCAGCAGTGATTCGACAGGGGATGTGGCTGAAGCTTTCTTT
TRBV13	TRBJ2-7	few	TRBD2	CASSPSSGGARSYEQYF	TGTGCCAGCAGCCCCTCTAGCGGGGGGGCTCGTTCCTACGAGCAGTACTTC
TRBV19	TRBJ2-4	.	TRBD2	CASSRNGRSDIQYF	TGTGCCAGTAGTAGGAACGGGAGGTCGGACATTCAGTACTTC
TRBV4-1	TRBJ2-7	.	TRBD2	CASSHSGSPTYEQYF	TGCGCCAGCAGCCATAGCGGGAGCCCCACCTACGAGCAGTACTTC
TRBV6-5	TRBJ1-2	.	TRBD1	CASSRLRTGVGYTF	TGTGCCAGCAGTCGCCTCAGGACAGGGGTTGGCTACACCTTC
TRBV6-5	TRBJ2-5	.	.	CASSYSTSLSETQYF	TGTGCCAGCAGTTACTCGACTAGTCTTTCTGAGACCCAGTACTTC
TRBV27	TRBJ2-5	.	.	CASSLSVLETQYF	TGTGCCAGCAGTTTGTCCGTTTTGGAGACCCAGTACTTC
TRBV18	TRBJ2-7	.	.	CASSAGAGSYEQYF	TGTGCCAGCTCAGCGGGCGCCGGGTCCTACGAGCAGTACTTC
TRBV4-3	TRBJ2-7	once	TRBD2	CASSQDQGLAVYEQYF	TGCGCCAGCAGCCAAGATCAGGGACTAGCGGTCTACGAGCAGTACTTC
TRBV29-1	TRBJ1-1	.	.	CSVEVGEDTEAFF	TGCAGCGTTGAGGTAGGGGAGGACACTGAAGCTTTCTTT
TRBV7-2	TRBJ2-1	.	TRBD2	CASSLESGSLDEQFF	TGTGCCAGCAGCCTAGAGAGCGGGAGTCTTGATGAGCAGTTCTTC
TRBV2	TRBJ2-7	.	.	CASYRDTGWEQYF	TGTGCCAGCTACAGGGACACCGGGTGGGAGCAGTACTTC
TRBV5-8	TRBJ2-3	few	TRBD1	CASSGDRTFALPTDTQYF	TGTGCCAGCAGCGGGGACAGGACGTTCGCGTTGCCTACAGATACGCAGTATTTT
TRBV30	TRBJ2-1	.	TRBD1	CAWSKTGTYNEQFF	TGTGCCTGGAGTAAGACAGGGACCTACAATGAGCAGTTCTTC
TRBV5-1	TRBJ1-2	.	TRBD1	CASSLGQGPYGYTF	TGCGCCAGCAGCTTGGGACAGGGCCCCTATGGCTACACCTTC
TRBV14	TRBJ2-1	.	.	CASSPLYRGRRSYNEQFF	TGTGCCAGCAGCCCGCTCTATCGGGGGAGGAGGTCCTACAATGAGCAGTTCTTC
TRBV14	TRBJ2-7	once	TRBD2	CASSQGPRAGGPYEQYF	TGTGCCAGCAGCCAAGGGCCCCGGGCGGGAGGACCCTACGAGCAGTACTTC
TRBV27	TRBJ1-6	few	.	CASSLSAQGRSPLHF	TGTGCCAGCAGTTTATCGGCACAGGGTAGATCACCCCTCCACTTT
TRBV29-1	TRBJ2-7	.	TRBD1	CSVEDRTGSYEQYF	TGCAGCGTTGAAGATAGGACAGGGTCGTACGAGCAGTACTTC
TRBV19	TRBJ1-1	.	.	CASSRRGSPIGTEAFF	TGTGCCAGCAGCCGGCGGGGGAGTCCCATTGGCACTGAAGCTTTCTTT
TRBV5-4	TRBJ2-1	.	.	CASSPRDGYNEQFF	TGTGCCAGCAGCCCGCGGGACGGCTACAATGAGCAGTTCTTC
TRBV28	TRBJ2-1	few	TRBD2	CASSLPGLGDNEQFF	TGTGCCAGCAGTTTACCCGGACTAGGCGATAATGAGCAGTTCTTC
TRBV9	TRBJ2-5	.	.	CASSATDNPAETQYF	TGTGCCAGCAGCGCGACAGACAATCCCGCGGAGACCCAGTACTTC
TRBV5-1	TRBJ1-1	.	TRBD1	CASRRTYRGQNTEAFF	TGCGCCAGCAGACGCACCTACAGGGGGCAGAACACTGAAGCTTTCTTT
TRBV25-1	TRBJ2-1	.	.	CASKLADYNEQFF	TGTGCCAGCAAGCTAGCAGACTACAATGAGCAGTTCTTC
TRBV5-1	TRBJ2-1	.	TRBD2	CASSLVSGSPYNEQFF	TGCGCCAGCAGCTTGGTTAGCGGGAGTCCCTACAATGAGCAGTTCTTC
TRBV30	TRBJ1-5	.	.	CACRYSNQPQHF	TGTGCCTGCAGATATAGCAATCAGCCCCAGCATTTT
TRBV6-5	TRBJ1-2	.	.	CASSPSGYVEGYTF	TGTGCCAGCAGTCCTTCCGGTTATGTGGAGGGCTACACCTTC
TRBV2	TRBJ1-2	.	.	CASSPQIDYTF	TGTGCCAGCAGTCCGCAGATCGACTACACCTTC
TRBV10-1	TRBJ2-5	.	.	CASSREPGGETQYF	TGCGCCAGCAGTAGAGAGCCAGGGGGGGAGACCCAGTACTTC
TRBV6-5	TRBJ2-7	.	TRBD1	CASSYQTGGGYEQYF	TGTGCCAGCAGTTACCAGACAGGGGGTGGATACGAGCAGTACTTC
TRBV15	TRBJ1-2	.	TRBD1	CATSRYTGEDYGYTF	TGTGCCACCAGCAGGTATACAGGGGAGGACTATGGCTACACCTTC
TRBV2	TRBJ2-5	.	.	CASSGRGGSQETQYF	TGTGCCAGCAGTGGGCGTGGCGGAAGTCAAGAGACCCAGTACTTC
TRBV30	TRBJ1-2	.	TRBD1	CAWSAGTGNDYGYTF	TGTGCCTGGAGTGCCGGGACAGGGAATGACTATGGCTACACCTTC
TRBV28	TRBJ2-3	.	.	CASSFSRVEQYF	TGTGCCAGCAGTTTTTCTAGAGTTGAGCAGTATTTT
TRBV5-1	TRBJ2-5	.	TRBD2	CASSLGVLLAGVRETQYF	TGCGCCAGCAGCTTGGGTGTCTTGCTAGCGGGAGTTAGAGAGACCCAGTACTTC
TRBV29-1	TRBJ1-3	.	.	CSVASGLSGNTIYF	TGCAGCGTTGCAAGCGGGCTCTCTGGAAACACCATATATTTT
TRBV4-1	TRBJ1-1	.	.	CASSQVVLMNTEAFF	TGCGCCAGCAGCCAAGTAGTCCTCATGAACACTGAAGCTTTCTTT
TRBV6-5	TRBJ2-5	.	.	CASAGSETQYF	TGTGCCTCCGCGGGGTCAGAGACCCAGTACTTC
TRBV7-8	TRBJ2-2	.	.	CASRPNKNTGELFF	TGTGCCAGCAGGCCCAACAAGAACACCGGGGAGCTGTTTTTT
TRBV6-1	TRBJ2-2	.	.	CASKVSLEVTGELFF	TGTGCCAGCAAGGTGAGCCTCGAGGTCACCGGGGAGCTGTTTTTT
TRBV7-8	TRBJ1-5	.	.	CASSLREGGWHNQPQHF	TGTGCCAGCAGCTTGCGGGAGGGGGGGTGGCACAATCAGCCCCAGCATTTT
TRBV28	TRBJ2-5	.	.	CASSLLESQETQYF	TGTGCCAGCAGTTTGCTGGAGTCTCAAGAGACCCAGTACTTC
TRBV4-1	TRBJ1-2	.	TRBD1	CASSQDRWTGNGYTF	TGCGCCAGCAGCCAAGATCGATGGACAGGGAACGGCTACACCTTC
TRBV6-5	TRBJ1-5	.	.	CASSSAEDQPQHF	TGTGCCAGCAGTTCGGCGGAGGATCAGCCCCAGCATTTT
TRBV5-5	TRBJ1-4	few	.	CASSRGGATNEKLFF	TGTGCCAGCAGCCGTGGCGGTGCAACTAATGAAAAACTGTTTTTT
TRBV6-1	TRBJ1-2	few	.	CASGWEGGIGYTF	TGTGCCAGCGGGTGGGAGGGCGGAATTGGCTACACCTTC
TRBV19	TRBJ1-2	.	.	CASTPGRGKGYYGYTF	TGTGCCAGTACCCCCGGCAGGGGAAAAGGGTACTATGGCTACACCTTC
TRBV30	TRBJ2-1	.	TRBD1	CAWSVLGQGINEQFF	TGTGCCTGGAGTGTACTGGGACAGGGTATCAATGAGCAGTTCTTC
TRBV29-1	TRBJ1-1	few	.	CGYRDVTEAFF	TGCGGCTACAGGGACGTGACTGAAGCTTTCTTT
TRBV29-1	TRBJ1-1	.	TRBD1	CSVVGTGLGTEAFF	TGCAGCGTTGTCGGGACAGGGCTGGGGACTGAAGCTTTCTTT